The clone carrying this TCR beta chain came up a few times. This sample is part of a study of T cell responses to AZD1222 COVID-19 vaccine. Germline V gene sequence: CDR1 MGHRA, CDR2 YSYEKL. The CDR3 has 20 residues. The J segment lost 2 bases and the V segment lost 4 bases, leaving 10 bases of the junction unmatched. Clones were read by immunoSEQ multiplex PCR, and TCRdb kept only the in-frame ones, dropping some. This sample has 90,000 to 150,000 clones, with around 89% found just once. This sample comprised peripheral blood, obtained 28 days after the second AZD1222 dose. This sequence originates from an adult who received the AZD1222 COVID-19 vaccine. V and J are TRBV4-1 and TRBJ2-6; 14 bases are a match to TRBD2. The CDR3: CASSPKTRLAGGTGANVLTF. CDR3 nucleotides: TGCGCCAGCAGCCCAAAGACGAGACTAGCGGGAGGGACTGGGGCCAACGTCCTGACTTTC.